Below are 11 T cell receptor beta chains sequenced from a single sample in a study of cytomegalovirus exposure and HLA in healthy donors. It was with 60 Vbeta and 13 Jbeta primers that the PCR ran. Measured with immunoSEQ multiplex PCR; TCRdb has only the in-frame clones, and not every one. The sample yields about 140,000 clones, approximately 72% seen once. The sample consisted of PBMCs. The source of these receptors is a woman aged 60-75 years in good health and CMV-seronegative.

The table lists this clone with a few counts. The rearrangement joins TRBV7-8 to TRBJ1-4; D possibly corresponds to TRBD1 (5 bases). The ends were cut back, 5 bases at V and 2 bases at J, with 15 bases in the middle. CDR1 is SGHVS and CDR2 is FQNEAQ in the germline V gene. CDR3 size: 16 residues. The CDR3 region has the DNA TGTGCCAGCAGCCCTCGCCGGCAGGGCACTAATGAAAAACTGTTTTTT. Translation gives CASSPRRQGTNEKLFF.

A word on this clone: It is likely a read error, because the conserved phenylalanine at the end of the CDR3 is missing. It is unclear where the CDR3 begins or ends on the DNA, so no DNA is shown, and the CDR3 is as TCRdb lists it. This chain links TRBV28 with TRBJ1-1; the DNA was not compared with TRBD1, the D call given in the table. From germline, CDR1 is MDHEN and CDR2 SYDVKM. 14 amino acids form the CDR3, both terminal residues included. The CDR3 protein is CASSLATGGGDGGL.

The chain combines TRBV7-9 with TRBJ2-1; a weak D match, TRBD2 (5 bases). CDR3 size: 12 residues. Trimming took off 2 bases at V and 8 bases at J, with 7 bases between the two ends. Germline CDR1 is SEHNR and CDR2 is FQNEAQ (reference sequence). In DNA, the CDR3 is TGTGCCAGCAGCTTAATGGACTATGAGCAGTTCTTC. This gives the protein CASSLMDYEQFF. Full variable domain (rest looked up from reference TRBV7-9 and TRBJ2-1): DTGVSQNPRHKITKRGQNVTFRCDPISEHNRLYWYRQTLGQGPEFLTYFQNEAQLEKSRLLSDRFSAERPKGSFSTLEIQRTEQGDSAMYLCASSLMDYEQFFGPGTRLTVL.

The rearrangement joins TRBV7-2 to TRBJ2-7; possible D gene TRBD2, 5 bases. The CDR3 runs 14 residues. CDR1 and CDR2 (germline): SGHTA, FQGNSA. Trimming cost V 5 bases and J 4 bases, with 15 bases left between them. The CDR3 loop is CASSPVGVQYEQYF. CDR3 coding DNA: TGTGCCAGCAGCCCGGTCGGGGTTCAATACGAGCAGTACTTC.

Notes on this clone: The junction departs from germline at one end; a sequencing error may be responsible. The chain carries TRBV7-7 and TRBJ2-7, with D tentatively TRBD1 (6 bases). This CDR3 has 13 amino acids. Germline V gene sequence: CDR1 SSHAT, CDR2 FNYEAQ (reference sequence). CDR3 protein: CASSYRDTYEQYF. As DNA, the CDR3 is TGTGCTAGCAGCTACAGGGACACCTACGAGCAGTACTTC.

The chain links TRBV28 to TRBJ1-5; TRBD1 aligns across 9 bases. With V trimmed by 6 bases and J by 8 bases, 32 bases remained unmatched. The germline V gene has CDR1 MDHEN and CDR2 SYDVKM. The CDR3 has 22 residues. The CDR3 sequence: CASSPGGVRISRAGDRVKPQHF. CDR3 DNA sequence: TGTGCCAGCAGCCCAGGTGGCGTAAGAATCAGCCGGGCGGGGGACAGGGTTAAGCCCCAGCATTTT.

The rearrangement links TRBV7-2 to TRBJ1-2; 10 nucleotides align to TRBD1. The trim removed 5 bases at V and 5 bases at J, leaving 5 bases unmatched. The CDR3 totals 14 residues. Germline assignment: CDR1 SGHTA and CDR2 FQGNSA. CDR3 region: CASSQGQGRYGYTF. DNA for the CDR3: TGTGCCAGCAGCCAGGGACAGGGGAGGTATGGCTACACCTTC.

This clone appeared a few times. V and J are TRBV4-3 and TRBJ2-5, with 7 bases that match TRBD2. CDR1 is LGHNA and CDR2 is YSLEER in the germline V gene. The CDR3 runs 17 residues. The trim removed 0 bases at V and 4 bases at J, leaving 11 bases unmatched. This CDR3 is CASSQDLRRGRGETQYF. In DNA form, the CDR3 reads TGCGCCAGCAGCCAAGATCTGAGGCGGGGGAGAGGAGAGACCCAGTACTTC.

The chain has TRBV5-4 and TRBJ2-7; the match to TRBD2 covers 14 bases. Germline CDR1 SGHNT, CDR2 YYREEE (reference sequence). The CDR3 is made up of 17 amino acids. V lost 5 bases to trimming and J lost 0 bases; unmatched junction nucleotides: 7. CDR3 nucleotides: TGTGCCAGCAGTCCCGGGACTAGCGGGAGTTACTCCTACGAGCAGTACTTC. Its protein product is CASSPGTSGSYSYEQYF. The full variable domain, its missing parts supplied by reference TRBV5-4 and TRBJ2-7, is ETGVTQSPTHLIKTRGQQVTLRCSSQSGHNTVSWYQQALGQGPQFIFQYYREEENGRGNFPPRFSGLQFPNYSSELNVNALELDDSALYLCASSPGTSGSYSYEQYFGPGTRLTVT.

The chain recombines TRBV5-1 with TRBJ2-3, with 7 bases that match TRBD2. Germline CDR1 and CDR2: SGHRS and YFSETQ. The CDR3 sequence is 16 residues long. V lost 0 bases, J lost 0 bases, and 4 bases stayed unmatched. CDR3 sequence: CASSLVGRGSTDTQYF. The DNA for the CDR3 is TGCGCCAGCAGCTTGGTAGGGAGGGGAAGCACAGATACGCAGTATTTT. Drawing the rest from reference TRBV5-1 and TRBJ2-3, the complete variable domain is KAGVTQTPRYLIKTRGQQVTLSCSPISGHRSVSWYQQTPGQGLQFLFEYFSETQRNKGNFPGRFSGRQFSNSRSEMNVSTLELGDSALYLCASSLVGRGSTDTQYFGPGTRLTVL.

The chain employs TRBV7-2 and TRBJ1-1; TRBD1 agrees at 8 bases. There are 15 residues in the CDR3. Germline trimming cut 5 bases from V and 5 bases from J; bases unmatched to any gene: 10. CDR1 and CDR2 from the germline V gene are SGHTA and FQGNSA. The CDR3 nucleotides are TGTGCCAGCAGCCCCCGGACAGGGTTTAGGACTGAAGCTTTCTTT. Protein: CASSPRTGFRTEAFF.